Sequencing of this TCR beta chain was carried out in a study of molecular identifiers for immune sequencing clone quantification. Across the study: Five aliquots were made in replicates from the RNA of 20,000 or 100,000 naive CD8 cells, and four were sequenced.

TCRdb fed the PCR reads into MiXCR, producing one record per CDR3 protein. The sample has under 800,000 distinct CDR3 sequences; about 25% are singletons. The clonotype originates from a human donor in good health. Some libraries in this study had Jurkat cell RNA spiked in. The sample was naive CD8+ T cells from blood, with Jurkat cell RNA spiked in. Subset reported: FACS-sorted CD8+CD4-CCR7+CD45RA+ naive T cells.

The CDR3 spells CASRLSGTPHRETQYF. The CDR3 DNA is TGTGCCAGCAGACTAAGCGGGACACCCCACCGGGAGACCCAGTACTTC. V gene TRBV7-6 combines with J gene TRBJ2-5, with D possibly matching TRBD2 (7 bases). The CDR3 covers 16 residues. V lost 6 bases and J lost 5, with 22 bases in between. Germline V gene lookup returns CDR1 SGHVS and CDR2 FNYEAQ.